Below are 4 T cell receptor beta chains sequenced from a single sample in a study of CD8 T cells in Susac syndrome. Reverse transcription used roughly 0.5 to 1 ug RNA and random hexamers. TCRdb reanalysed the immunoSEQ multiplex PCR reads using MiXCR and keeps one entry per CDR3 protein. Counted here are under 95,000 distinct CDR3 sequences, around 94% occurring once; the ten biggest clones make up about 0.3%. The sample comprised CD4+ T cells from PBMCs. The source of these receptors is a human donor with Susac syndrome.

The chain uses TRBV18 and TRBJ2-3; TRBD2 matches 8 bases. CDR1 and CDR2 from the germline V gene are KGHSH and LQKENI. This CDR3 spans 15 amino acids. The junction had 3 bases not matched to a gene; V was cut back by 4 bases and J by 0 bases. The CDR3 spells CASSLTSASTDTQYF. CDR3 DNA sequence: TGTGCCAGCTCACTGACTAGCGCCAGCACAGATACGCAGTATTTT.

In nucleotides, the CDR3 is TGTGCCAGCAGCTTGGGGGGCCCCTATGGCTACACCTTC. Amino acids: CASSLGGPYGYTF. The gene calls are TRBV5-5 and TRBJ1-2; D possibly corresponds to TRBD1 (5 bases). Between the trimmed V and J ends, which lost 0 bases and 4 bases, there was a span of 7 bases. This CDR3 region has 13 residues. CDR1 SGHKS and CDR2 YYEKEE come from the germline V gene (reference sequence).

The V gene is TRBV7-9, the J gene TRBJ2-1, with TRBD2 matching over 7 bases. The trim removed 5 bases at V and 6 bases at J, leaving 7 bases unmatched. CDR1 is SEHNR and CDR2 is FQNEAQ in the germline V gene (reference sequence). The CDR3 extends over 14 amino acids. CDR3 loop: CASSRLSSGNEQFF. The DNA for the CDR3 is TGTGCCAGCAGCCGCCTTTCTAGCGGCAATGAGCAGTTCTTC. The full variable domain, rest sourced from reference TRBV7-9 and TRBJ2-1, is DTGVSQNPRHKITKRGQNVTFRCDPISEHNRLYWYRQTLGQGPEFLTYFQNEAQLEKSRLLSDRFSAERPKGSFSTLEIQRTEQGDSAMYLCASSRLSSGNEQFFGPGTRLTVL.

The gene calls are TRBV15 and TRBJ2-1; a possible D gene is TRBD1 (6 bases). The CDR3 extends over 16 amino acids. V was cut by 4 bases and J by 6 bases, with 19 bases left in between. Germline CDR1 is LNHNV and CDR2 is YYDKDF (reference sequence). CDR3 loop: CATSTGRGYRGNEQFF. The CDR3 DNA sequence: TGTGCCACCAGCACAGGTAGGGGGTATCGGGGCAATGAGCAGTTCTTC.